This T cell receptor (beta chain) came from a study of graft-versus-host responses after intestinal transplantation. The V gene lost 5 bases and the J gene lost 5 bases, with 12 bases spanning the gap. CDR1 and CDR2 from the germline V gene are MNHNS and SASEGT. There are 14 residues in the CDR3. Remarks on this clone: Its antigen is unidentified.

Some clones are missing from TCRdb's copy, which holds only in-frame ones; the method was immunoSEQ multiplex PCR. There are around 120,000 clones in the sample; 90% occur only once, and about 0.18% lies in the top ten. The starting material was unstimulated CD4+ T cells sorted from spleen or lymph node cells, obtained before intestinal transplant. This TCR derives from a human donor who received an intestinal transplant. The chain employs TRBV6-1 and TRBJ1-4; possible D gene TRBD1, 6 bases. The CDR3 loop reads CASSFTGSNEKLFF. In DNA form, the CDR3 reads TGTGCCAGCAGTTTTACAGGGAGCAATGAAAAACTGTTTTTT.